The source of this T cell receptor beta chain is a study of cytomegalovirus exposure and HLA in healthy donors. The PCR contained 60 Vbeta and 13 Jbeta primers. Assay used: immunoSEQ multiplex PCR; TCRdb lists only in-frame clones, some missing. This table holds some 90,000 clones, roughly 70% found once. Study observations and caveats: Accurate prediction of HLA-A and HLA-B alleles (for most subjects) was reportedly achieved from TCR beta sequences. Productive rates of about 87% or about 30% were seen for most TCR beta V segments in an earlier analysis.

With respect to this clone: Its antigen is as yet unknown.

Germline CDR1 reads SGDLS; CDR2 reads YYNGEE. V lost 0 bases, J lost 8 bases, and 9 bases lay in between. The CDR3 sequence is 13 residues long. The rearrangement joins TRBV9 to TRBJ1-3, with D hard to call. The TCR sequence derives from a man aged 50 to 59 in good health and CMV-seronegative. Input material: PBMCs. The DNA of the CDR3 is TGTGCCAGCAGCGTAGAGACCGGGGACACCATATATTTT. Its translation is CASSVETGDTIYF.